The present entry profiles one T cell receptor (beta chain) with its context. Its antigen is undetermined. In germline, CDR1 is SQVTM, CDR2 ANQGSEA. The J segment lost 4 bases and the V segment lost 7 bases, leaving 12 bases of the junction unmatched. The CDR3 sequence is 14 residues long. The data were obtained in a study of cytomegalovirus exposure and HLA in healthy donors. PCR primers comprised 60 Vbeta and 13 Jbeta primers. Profiled with immunoSEQ multiplex PCR; TCRdb holds only in-frame clones, not every one. The sample has 110,000 or so clones; around 68% are singletons. Notes on the study in general: Researchers reported in a later analysis that a missense DCLRE1C variant was tied to TCR beta V- and J-gene trimming.

Sequencing was performed on PBMCs. The source of this sequence is a woman in her fifties or sixties in good health and CMV-seropositive. The chain joins TRBV29-1 to TRBJ2-7, with 8 bases matching TRBD2. The CDR3 DNA sequence: TGCAGCGCCGTAACCGGGACTAGAGTTTACGAGCAGTACTTC. This sequence encodes CSAVTGTRVYEQYF.